Reported below is one TCR beta chain. The sample contains more than one DNA sequence encoding this CDR3. The CDR3 totals 12 residues. Germline assignment: CDR1 SNHLY and CDR2 FYNNEI. Trimming shortened V by 2 bases and J by 5 bases, and 6 bases separated the two germline ends. Generated by immunoSEQ multiplex PCR, the TCRdb table keeps only in-frame clones and is missing some. The sample shows roughly 2 million clones, approximately 96% of them seen only once. The sample originates from a study of shared clonotypes between healthy human individuals. None of the donors, who were healthy HIV-negative adults, had recently had acute infections or vaccinations.

The TCR comes from a man between 18 and 35 years old in good health. The sample was naive CD4+ T cells sorted from blood. The subset denotes: CD45RA+ positively selected. The chain couples TRBV2 to TRBJ2-5, with D uncertain. CDR3 loop: CASSELSETQYF. For the CDR3, the DNA is TGTGCCAGCAGTGAACTATCCGAGACCCAGTACTTC.